This TCR beta chain was identified during a study of blood T cell repertoires in COVID-19. Across the study: COVID-19 samples from acute and convalescent phases originated in the United States, Italy and Spain. T cells, B-cell-depleted T cells, or PBMCs provided the cDNA or gDNA that served as material.

V dropped 1 base and J dropped 2 bases, with 8 bases sitting between them. In germline, CDR1 is SGHTA, CDR2 FQGNSA. The CDR3 extends over 14 amino acids. This clone has just one count. This sample also contains other DNA sequences that code for the same CDR3. Per the original methods: Amplification from reference gene primers served as the basis for estimated nucleated cell counts. The data were produced by immunoSEQ multiplex PCR, yet TCRdb's version contains in-frame clones alone and is incomplete. V and J calls and clone size are given by that table; D and trimming were obtained from the DNA. The sample has roughly 250,000 clones; under 90% are singletons.

Sequenced: peripheral blood. V usage is TRBV7-2 and J usage is TRBJ1-1; no clear D. The source is a human donor in a cohort sampled during active COVID-19. The CDR3 sequence: CASSLGRGNTEAFF. For the CDR3, the DNA is TGTGCCAGCAGCTTAGGGCGCGGAAACACTGAAGCTTTCTTT.